The source of this T cell receptor beta chain is a study of blood T cells in healthy people across ages (dated by TCRdb to the mid-2010s). For context, the study as a whole: In model experiments, roughly one uniquely barcoded TCR beta cDNA molecule per two T cells was captured by template switching. The donors were split into four age groups: young (average 16 years), middle-aged (roughly 39), aged (approximately 60) and long-lived (over 75). The study analyzed two additional independent replicas of 1 million unique cDNA reads from the same blood draw for two donors, one aged 18 to 29 and one aged 80 or older. The study measured age-related changes in TCR beta repertoire diversity using deep sequencing normalized with unique cDNA molecular identifiers. Donors of different ages were randomly distributed across sequencing lanes to avoid experimental bias.

According to the germline V gene (reference sequence), CDR1 reads SEHNR and CDR2 reads FQNEAQ. Spanning cysteine to phenylalanine, the CDR3 consists of 15 amino acids. The read is trimmed to its CDR3 DNA, 45 bases read in frame from base 1. The germline ends are 12 bases apart after V is trimmed by 0 bases and J by 4 bases. Donors were 39 systemically healthy Caucasian individuals from Russia aged roughly 6 to 90 years. Each donor gave ten milliliters of peripheral blood, collected into EDTA-treated Vacutainer tubes. PBMCs were isolated by Ficoll-Paque density-gradient centrifugation, with at least 6.5 million obtained per sample. Total RNA, at least 5.5 micrograms per sample, was extracted from PBMCs with Trizol reagent. For every donor, an aliquot of PBMCs went through flow cytometry to measure the percentages of naive CD45RAhigh/CD27high T cells. As for this clonotype: What antigen it recognizes has not been identified. Base qualities are missing; no much larger clone stands one base away.

General findings and caveats noted by the study authors: Estimates of total diversity based on one million sequenced T cells were considered lower bounds and underestimates. Bulk unsorted PBMC profiling prevented conclusive comparison of naive and antigen-experienced compartments. Observed TCR beta diversity per million T cells fell roughly linearly with age, and a significant reduction was already apparent by age around 40. Compared with the aged group, the long-lived group had more naive CD4+ T cells, fewer expanded clones and increased TCR diversity, suggesting age selection. There was a strong correlation between observed TCR beta diversity and the percentage of naive T cells measured by flow cytometry. Donor CMV infection status was unknown, potentially confounding age-related changes in expanded clonotypes.

The library was built by means of 5' RACE. The instrument was an Illumina HiSeq 2500. A second PCR of roughly 7 to 11 cycles was run with a J-beta primer mix and a sample-barcoded 5' primer. A template-switch 5' adaptor carrying 12 random nucleotides introduced a unique molecular identifier onto each TCR beta cDNA molecule. At least 2.5 million CDR3-containing paired-end reads were obtained from each sample. All of the RNA was converted into first-strand cDNA using the Mint cDNA synthesis kit, with a TRBC-specific oligonucleotide serving as the primer. Following uracil-DNA glycosylase treatment, a first 18-cycle PCR with universal primers M1SS and BC2_uni_R was performed on all cDNA. As for how the authors treated the data: Normalization of each sample was performed by random selection of 1 million high-quality reads, each carrying a distinct molecular identifier. Reads sharing molecular identifiers were discarded rather than binned into consensus sequences. CDR3 identification, clonotype clustering and error correction used MiTCR with a Q25 quality threshold and the strictest error-elimination algorithm. A nonparametric unseen species model using Euler transformation provided a lower-bound estimate of total TCR beta diversity. TCRdb reprocessing: public reads trimmed at Q25 with fastp, clones called with MiXCR, in-frame beta chains kept. Rows with a matching CDR3 protein are joined into one entry that keeps the most common DNA and genes. Clone size and V and J calls follow TCRdb, not the original study. Counted in this sample were some 1.5 million distinct CDR3 sequences; about 28% of them appeared once. Less than 9.5% of the sample comes from the top ten.

The sequenced sample consisted of blood. The chain is assembled from TRBV7-9 and TRBJ2-5; the D gene cannot be resolved beyond TRBD1 or TRBD2, each matching 5 bases. This TCR was sampled from a woman aged 25-40 years in good health. The CDR3 corresponds to CASSLALEGRETQYF. At the DNA level, the sequence is TGTGCCAGCAGCTTAGCGCTAGAGGGGCGAGAGACCCAGTACTTC.